The rows below give T cell receptor beta chains drawn from one sample of a study of post-analysis software for immune sequencing data. A single record per CDR3 protein comes from TCRdb applying MiXCR to the PCR reads. The table includes roughly 800,000 distinct CDR3 sequences, 25% to 30% detected once. Sequencing was done on a sample of blood. The receptors shown here come from a girl aged 5-17 years with multiple sclerosis. The CDR3 runs from the conserved cysteine through the conserved F or W. The order of the fields is V gene, D gene, J gene, clone size, CDR3 protein, CDR3 DNA. A D gene is named only where the DNA matches it firmly. Clone size is shown for a subset of rows, as once, few, many or a class of expanded clone.

TRBV4-1,-,TRBJ2-7,-,CASSYQTLAYGQYF,TGCGCCAGCAGCTACCAAACCTTGGCCTACGGGCAGTACTTC
TRBV9,TRBD2,TRBJ2-1,few,CASSLTSGPYNEQFF,TGTGCCAGCAGCTTGACTAGCGGGCCCTACAATGAGCAGTTCTTC
TRBV28,TRBD1,TRBJ1-2,-,CASSPGQGAFLYGYTF,TGTGCCAGCAGCCCCGGACAGGGGGCTTTTTTATATGGCTACACCTTC
TRBV7-9,TRBD1,TRBJ1-1,few,CASSTRDSMNTEAFF,TGTGCCAGCAGCACCCGGGACAGCATGAACACTGAAGCTTTCTTT
TRBV20-1,-,TRBJ1-5,few,CSAGGKADQPQHF,TGCAGTGCAGGGGGAAAGGCGGATCAGCCCCAGCATTTT
TRBV29-1,TRBD2,TRBJ2-1,-,CSVVVELAAFSYNEQFF,TGCAGCGTTGTAGTGGAACTAGCGGCCTTCTCCTACAATGAGCAGTTCTTC
TRBV20-1,-,TRBJ2-3,-,CSATGQLPVYTQYF,TGCAGTGCTACTGGACAGCTCCCGGTTTATACGCAGTATTTT
TRBV6-5,TRBD2,TRBJ2-3,few,CASSYLAGRTDTQYF,TGTGCCAGCAGTTACTTAGCGGGGCGCACAGATACGCAGTATTTT
TRBV15,TRBD2,TRBJ2-1,few,CATSSTRRPSGGDNEQFF,TGTGCCACCAGCAGTACCAGGCGGCCTAGCGGGGGGGACAATGAGCAGTTCTTC
TRBV7-2,-,TRBJ2-7,many,CASSLRQGGEQYF,TGTGCCAGCAGCTTGAGGCAGGGAGGCGAGCAGTACTTC
TRBV27,TRBD1,TRBJ2-7,-,CASSRGTVLSEQYF,TGTGCCAGCAGTAGGGGGACAGTACTGAGCGAGCAGTACTTC
TRBV5-1,-,TRBJ1-1,-,CASSLNPAAGLAEAFF,TGCGCCAGCAGCCTGAACCCGGCCGCGGGATTGGCTGAAGCTTTCTTT
TRBV6-5,TRBD1,TRBJ1-2,-,CASSSPPGTVNYGYTF,TGTGCCAGCAGTTCCCCTCCCGGGACAGTTAACTATGGCTACACCTTC
TRBV5-4,TRBD1,TRBJ2-1,few,CASSLGQGWVNEQFF,TGTGCCAGCAGCTTGGGACAGGGATGGGTCAATGAGCAGTTCTTC
TRBV5-6,TRBD1,TRBJ2-2,-,CASSLSQGARTGELFF,TGTGCCAGCAGCTTGTCGCAGGGGGCGAGAACCGGGGAGCTGTTTTTT
TRBV29-1,-,TRBJ2-3,many,CSVEEGTDTQYF,TGCAGCGTTGAAGAAGGTACAGATACGCAGTATTTT
TRBV2,-,TRBJ2-1,few,CAGRVDRERDEQFF,TGTGCCGGGAGGGTGGACAGGGAGAGGGATGAGCAGTTCTTC
TRBV5-1,TRBD2,TRBJ2-1,few,CASATSGSSYNEQFF,TGCGCCAGCGCGACTAGCGGAAGCTCCTACAATGAGCAGTTCTTC
TRBV7-2,-,TRBJ2-1,once,CASSQRLVVGQFF,TGTGCCAGCAGCCAACGACTGGTTGTGGGGCAGTTCTTC
TRBV29-1,TRBD1,TRBJ2-6,-,CSVSGTGGVSGANVRTF,TGCAGCGTTTCCGGGACAGGGGGAGTCTCTGGGGCCAACGTCCGGACTTTC
TRBV9,TRBD2,TRBJ2-1,-,CASSVGGSSYNGQFF,TGTGCCAGCAGCGTAGGCGGGAGCTCCTACAATGGGCAGTTCTTC
TRBV6-2/TRBV6-3,-,TRBJ2-5,few,CASSYSRQARETQYF,TGTGCCAGCAGTTACTCGAGGCAAGCCCGTGAGACCCAGTACTTC
TRBV9,-,TRBJ1-6,-,CASSVGSRASSPLHF,TGTGCCAGCAGCGTAGGAAGCAGGGCCAGTTCACCCCTCCACTTT
TRBV28,TRBD2,TRBJ2-5,few,CASSLRGVIQETQYF,TGTGCCAGCAGTTTGCGGGGGGTTATACAAGAGACCCAGTACTTC
TRBV10-2,-,TRBJ2-5,-,CASSGMEWETQYF,TGCGCCAGTAGTGGAATGGAGTGGGAGACCCAGTACTTC
TRBV10-3,-,TRBJ1-6,few,CAISEGADNSPLHF,TGTGCCATCAGTGAGGGGGCAGATAATTCACCCCTCCACTTT
TRBV5-1,-,TRBJ2-1,few,CASSLTEGYNEQFF,TGCGCCAGCAGCTTGACGGAGGGGTACAATGAGCAGTTCTTC
TRBV9,-,TRBJ2-1,-,CASSVRSAEHRAYNEQFF,TGTGCCAGCAGCGTTCGTAGCGCCGAACACAGGGCATACAATGAGCAGTTCTTC
TRBV4-1,-,TRBJ2-3,many,CASSFGRATDTQYF,TGCGCCAGCAGTTTCGGCAGGGCCACAGATACGCAGTATTTT
TRBV6-5,-,TRBJ1-1,few,CASSPLLRTLNTEAFF,TGTGCCAGCAGTCCACTCTTACGGACCTTGAACACTGAAGCTTTCTTT
TRBV20-1,TRBD2,TRBJ2-1,-,CSARDLTSGSTSYNEQFF,TGCAGTGCTAGAGATCTGACTAGCGGGAGTACCTCCTACAATGAGCAGTTCTTC
TRBV20-1,TRBD2,TRBJ2-2,-,CSASPGGRAGTGELFF,TGCAGTGCTAGTCCTGGCGGGAGGGCCGGCACCGGGGAGCTGTTTTTT
TRBV11-2,-,TRBJ2-7,few,CASSLDRAGDEQYF,TGTGCCAGCAGCTTAGATCGGGCCGGGGACGAGCAGTACTTC
TRBV7-9,TRBD2,TRBJ2-3,-,CASSSRPGAGGGTDTQYF,TGTGCCAGCAGCTCCCGACCCGGAGCGGGGGGAGGCACAGATACGCAGTATTTT
TRBV7-2,TRBD1,TRBJ1-2,few,CASSSSSRGISGYTF,TGTGCCAGCAGCTCCTCGAGCAGGGGGATAAGTGGCTACACCTTC
TRBV28,-,TRBJ2-5,few,CASSLVGGTQYF,TGTGCCAGCAGTTTAGTCGGAGGGACCCAGTACTTC
TRBV20-1,-,TRBJ2-7,few,CSARWEALGEQYF,TGCAGTGCTAGATGGGAGGCCCTGGGTGAGCAGTACTTC
TRBV27,-,TRBJ2-5,few,CASSLGGAFQETQYF,TGTGCCAGCAGTTTAGGGGGGGCCTTCCAAGAGACCCAGTACTTC
TRBV27,TRBD2,TRBJ2-1,few,CASSLLAASYNEQFF,TGTGCCAGCAGTTTACTAGCGGCCTCCTACAATGAGCAGTTCTTC
TRBV7-6,TRBD1,TRBJ1-1,-,CASSEYRGRGAFF,TGTGCCAGCAGCGAGTACAGGGGTCGTGGAGCTTTCTTT
TRBV20-1,TRBD1,TRBJ1-1,-,CSAKQTGTGASRAFF,TGCAGTGCCAAGCAAACCGGGACAGGGGCCTCCCGGGCTTTCTTT
TRBV9,TRBD1,TRBJ2-7,-,CASSVGGQGAYEQYF,TGTGCCAGCAGCGTTGGGGGACAGGGGGCCTACGAGCAGTACTTC